This T cell receptor beta chain was retrieved from a study of Ad26.COV2.S vaccination and SARS-CoV-2 variants. On the study more broadly: Intramuscularly, Ad26.COV2.S was given either once or twice, 56 days apart.

This clone was detected a few times. What it binds is unknown. Treatment in this sample: some 19 received Ad26.COV2.S at low or high dose, single or two shots; about 5 received placebo; per-sample allocation not given. It was on day 63 after the first vaccine or placebo injection that samples were taken. This Boston cohort included adults aged 18-55 years. General study points: With respect to non-spike TCR breadth, vaccine and placebo recipients were similar. Substantial response breadth was reportedly seen for spike-specific CD8+ and CD4+ T cells after vaccination.

Per germline, CDR1 GTSNPN and CDR2 SVGIG (reference sequence). Trimming left V 0 bases short and J 6 bases short, with 17 bases between. The CDR3 contains 15 residues. Produced via immunoSEQ multiplex PCR; TCRdb's table is partial and in-frame only. The sample lists hundreds of thousands of clones, around 87% seen once, with roughly 3.2% in the top ten. Sequencing used peripheral blood, obtained in a trial of Ad26.COV2.S vaccine versus placebo. V is TRBV30 and J is TRBJ1-2, with D possibly matching TRBD1 (5 bases). The clonotype was recovered from a person between 18 and 65 years old who received the Ad26.COV2.S COVID-19 vaccine or a placebo. CDR3 residues: CAWSVLKGRVNGYTF. CDR3 bases: TGTGCCTGGAGTGTACTCAAGGGGCGCGTTAATGGCTACACCTTC. The full variable domain, completed using reference TRBV30 and TRBJ1-2, is SQTIHQWPATLVQPVGSPLSLECTVEGTSNPNLYWYRQAAGRGLQLLFYSVGIGQISSEVPQNLSASRPQDRQFILSSKKLLLSDSGFYLCAWSVLKGRVNGYTFGSGTRLTVV.